This section outlines one T cell receptor (beta chain) sequence together with its context. Germline values: CDR1 LGHNA, CDR2 YSLEER. Trimming left V 3 bases short and J 0 bases short, with 11 bases between. The CDR3 has 15 residues. This specimen belongs to a study of control samples from healthy donors and cancer patients. Data came from immunoSEQ multiplex PCR; TCRdb stores just in-frame clones and leaves some out. Counted here are 46,000 or so clones, over 90% occurring once; the ten biggest clones make up roughly a quarter. The receptor was derived from a woman in her forties or fifties with head and neck cancer. V is TRBV4-3 and J is TRBJ1-2; D gene ambiguous. The sequenced sample consisted of PBMCs. CDR3 in DNA: TGCGCCAGCAGCCAGAGTTCCTTAGCTAACTATGGCTACACCTTC. Translation gives CASSQSSLANYGYTF.